This T cell receptor (beta chain) was sequenced for a study of cytomegalovirus exposure and HLA in healthy donors. Study-level results: Equally common other TCR beta chains were less clonally expanded than HLA-associated ones, a later analysis found. Many donors shared some public TCRs, even though most TCR sequences were rare.

As for this clone: The antigen remains unidentified.

Trimming at V came to 5 bases and at J to 3 bases, leaving 5 bases not matched to a gene. The CDR3 runs 14 residues. Germline CDR1 reads LNHDA; CDR2 reads SQIVND (reference sequence). 60 Vbeta and 13 Jbeta primers were used in PCR. The repertoire was sequenced with immunoSEQ multiplex PCR; TCRdb's copy has only in-frame clones and lacks some. Of 110,000 to 150,000 clones in the sample, 75% were seen once. The sequence was obtained from a man younger than 45 in good health and CMV-seronegative. The sequenced sample was PBMCs. The chain recombines TRBV19 with TRBJ2-5, with 8 bases aligning to TRBD1. CDR3 loop: CASSLGQAKETQYF. The CDR3, as DNA: TGTGCCAGTAGTTTGGGACAGGCGAAAGAGACCCAGTACTTC.